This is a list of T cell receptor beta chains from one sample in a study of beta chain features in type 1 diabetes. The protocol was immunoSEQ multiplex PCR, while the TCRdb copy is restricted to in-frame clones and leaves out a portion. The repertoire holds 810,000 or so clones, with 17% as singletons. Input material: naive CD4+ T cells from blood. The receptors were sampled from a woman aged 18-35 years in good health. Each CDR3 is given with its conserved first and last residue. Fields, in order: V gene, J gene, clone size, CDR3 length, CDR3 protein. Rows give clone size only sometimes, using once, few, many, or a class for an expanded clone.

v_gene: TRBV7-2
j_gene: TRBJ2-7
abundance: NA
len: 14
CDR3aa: CASSLGTGSHEQYF

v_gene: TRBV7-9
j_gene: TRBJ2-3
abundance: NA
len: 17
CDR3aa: CASSFVTRLPSTDTQYF

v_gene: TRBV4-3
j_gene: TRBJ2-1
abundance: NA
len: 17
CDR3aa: CASSQGLAKSSYNEQFF

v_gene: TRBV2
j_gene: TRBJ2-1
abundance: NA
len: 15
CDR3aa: CASSPEQGAFGEQFF

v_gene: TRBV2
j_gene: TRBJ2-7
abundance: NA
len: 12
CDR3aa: CASRGPSYEQYF

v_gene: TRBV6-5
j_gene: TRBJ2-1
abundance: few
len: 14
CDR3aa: CASSKLWDDNEQFF

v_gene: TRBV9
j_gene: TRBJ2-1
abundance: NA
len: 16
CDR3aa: CASSPFGTGIYNEQFF

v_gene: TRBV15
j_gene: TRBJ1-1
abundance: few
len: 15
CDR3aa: CATSRDRTPNTEAFF

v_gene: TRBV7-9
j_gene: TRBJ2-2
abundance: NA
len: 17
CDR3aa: CASSAPATGSGTGELFF

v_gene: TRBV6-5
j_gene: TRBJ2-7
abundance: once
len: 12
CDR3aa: CASSQELYEQYF

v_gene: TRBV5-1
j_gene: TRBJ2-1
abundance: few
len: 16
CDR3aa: CASRFSRTGVGNEQFF

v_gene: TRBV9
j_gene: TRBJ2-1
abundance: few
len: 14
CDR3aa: CASSVGPFQDEQFF

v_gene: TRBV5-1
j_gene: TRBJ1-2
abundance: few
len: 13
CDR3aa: CASTGTTGRGYTF

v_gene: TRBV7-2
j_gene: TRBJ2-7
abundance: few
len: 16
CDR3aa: CASSVAPTSGDYEQYF

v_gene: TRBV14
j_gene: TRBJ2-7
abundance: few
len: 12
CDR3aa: CASSQGVYIQYF

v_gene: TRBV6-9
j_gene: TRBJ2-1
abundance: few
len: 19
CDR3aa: CAPAEPGLAPESSYNEQFF

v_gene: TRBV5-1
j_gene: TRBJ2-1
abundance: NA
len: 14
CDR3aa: CASSLEVVYNEQFF

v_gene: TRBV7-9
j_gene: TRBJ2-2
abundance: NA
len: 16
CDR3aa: CASSTRDPSVTGELFF

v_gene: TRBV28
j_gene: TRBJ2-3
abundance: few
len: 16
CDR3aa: CASPPATGPRTDTQYF

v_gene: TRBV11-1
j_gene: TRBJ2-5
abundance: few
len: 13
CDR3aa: CASSLGLAETQYF

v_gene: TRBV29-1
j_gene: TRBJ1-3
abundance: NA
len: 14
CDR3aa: CSVERGNSGNTIYF

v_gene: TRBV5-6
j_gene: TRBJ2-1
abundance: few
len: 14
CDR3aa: CASQTSVKANEQFF

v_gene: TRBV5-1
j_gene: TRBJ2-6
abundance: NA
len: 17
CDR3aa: CASSLGWAGTGANVLTF

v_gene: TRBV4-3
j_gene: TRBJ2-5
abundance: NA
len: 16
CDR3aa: CASSQDSGRGIETQYF

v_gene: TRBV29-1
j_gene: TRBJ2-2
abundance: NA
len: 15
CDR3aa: CSAERDPPNTGELFF

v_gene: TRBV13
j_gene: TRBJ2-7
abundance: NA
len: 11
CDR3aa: CASSFRHEQYF

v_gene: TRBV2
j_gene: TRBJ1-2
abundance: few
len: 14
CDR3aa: CASSERPGSYGYTF

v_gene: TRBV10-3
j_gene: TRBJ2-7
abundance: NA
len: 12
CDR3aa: CASQNRAHEQYF

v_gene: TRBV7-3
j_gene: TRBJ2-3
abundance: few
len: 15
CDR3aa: CASSSPRWLAYTQYF

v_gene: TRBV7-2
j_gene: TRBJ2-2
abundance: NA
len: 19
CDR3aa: CASSLRLIGAGIHTGELFF

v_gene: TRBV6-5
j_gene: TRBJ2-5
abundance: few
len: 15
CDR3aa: CASSLRTSGEETQYF

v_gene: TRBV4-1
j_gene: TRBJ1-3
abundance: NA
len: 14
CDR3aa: CASSQDFRGGTIYF

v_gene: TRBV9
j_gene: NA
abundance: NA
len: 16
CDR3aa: CASSVGLAGGPYEQYF

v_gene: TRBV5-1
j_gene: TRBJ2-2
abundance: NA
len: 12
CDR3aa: CASSLEGGELFF

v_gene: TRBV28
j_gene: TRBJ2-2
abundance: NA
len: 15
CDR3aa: CASSPQGAGTGELFF

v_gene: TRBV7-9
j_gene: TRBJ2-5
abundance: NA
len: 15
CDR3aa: CASRQTGLNQETQYF

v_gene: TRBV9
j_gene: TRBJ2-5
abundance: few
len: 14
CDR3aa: CASSVTSGSETQYF

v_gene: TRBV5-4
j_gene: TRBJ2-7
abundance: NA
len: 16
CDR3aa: CASSSLAGTQINEQYF

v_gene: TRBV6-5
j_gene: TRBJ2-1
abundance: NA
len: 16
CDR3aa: CASSYSSSGSSYEQFF

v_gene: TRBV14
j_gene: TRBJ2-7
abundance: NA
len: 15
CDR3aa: CASSQERDSSYEQYF

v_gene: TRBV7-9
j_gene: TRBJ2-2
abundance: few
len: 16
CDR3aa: CASSFRVGLYTGELFF

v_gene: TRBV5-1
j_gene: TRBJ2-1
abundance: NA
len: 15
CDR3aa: CASKREGPSYNEQFF

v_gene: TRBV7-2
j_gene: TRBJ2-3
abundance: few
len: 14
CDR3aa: CASSFALNTDTQYF